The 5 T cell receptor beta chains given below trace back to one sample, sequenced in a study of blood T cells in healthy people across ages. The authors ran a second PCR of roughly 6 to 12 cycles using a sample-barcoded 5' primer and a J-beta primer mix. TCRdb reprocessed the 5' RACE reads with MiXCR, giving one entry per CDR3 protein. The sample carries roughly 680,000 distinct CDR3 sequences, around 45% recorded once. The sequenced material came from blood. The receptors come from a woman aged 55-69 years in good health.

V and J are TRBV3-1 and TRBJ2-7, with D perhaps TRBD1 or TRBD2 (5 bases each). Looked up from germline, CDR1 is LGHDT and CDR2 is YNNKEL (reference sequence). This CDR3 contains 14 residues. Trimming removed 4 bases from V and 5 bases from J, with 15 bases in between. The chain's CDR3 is CASSLPGPTNEQYF. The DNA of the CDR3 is TGTGCCAGCAGCCTCCCGGGACCTACCAACGAGCAGTACTTC.

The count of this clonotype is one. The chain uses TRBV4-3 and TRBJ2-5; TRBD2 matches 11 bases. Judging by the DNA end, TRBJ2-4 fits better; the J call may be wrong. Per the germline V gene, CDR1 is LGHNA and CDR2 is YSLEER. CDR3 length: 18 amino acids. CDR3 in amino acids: CASSQDGIAGGPWNIQYF. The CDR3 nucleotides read TGCGCCAGCAGCCAAGATGGAATAGCGGGAGGGCCCTGGAACATTCAGTACTTC.

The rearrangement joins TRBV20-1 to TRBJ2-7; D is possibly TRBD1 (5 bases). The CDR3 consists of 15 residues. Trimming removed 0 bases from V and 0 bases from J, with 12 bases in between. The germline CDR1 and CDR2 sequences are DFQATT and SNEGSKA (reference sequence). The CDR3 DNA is TGCAGTGCTAGAGATAATTGTAGGGGCTCCTACGAGCAGTACTTC. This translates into CSARDNCRGSYEQYF.

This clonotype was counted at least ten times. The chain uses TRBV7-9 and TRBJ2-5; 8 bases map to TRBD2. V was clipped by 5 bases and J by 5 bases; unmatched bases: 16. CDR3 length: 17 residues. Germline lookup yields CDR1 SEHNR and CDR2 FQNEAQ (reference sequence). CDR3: CASSPRRLARKSETQYF. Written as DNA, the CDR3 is TGTGCCAGCAGCCCGAGGAGACTAGCGAGGAAATCGGAGACCCAGTACTTC.

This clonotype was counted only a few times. The chain's CDR3 is CASGGARGWQETQYF. DNA of the CDR3: TGTGCCAGCGGCGGGGCGCGAGGGTGGCAAGAGACCCAGTACTTC. J is TRBJ2-5 and V is TRBV7-2; D possibly corresponds to TRBD2 (6 bases). V was trimmed by 8 bases and J by 2 bases, leaving 18 bases between them. Germline V gene data show CDR1 as SGHTA and CDR2 as FQGNSA. The CDR3 is 15 residues long.